Following are 8 T cell receptor beta chains from one sample sequenced in a study of cytomegalovirus exposure and HLA in healthy donors. The PCR made use of 60 Vbeta and 13 Jbeta primers. Libraries were prepared by immunoSEQ multiplex PCR; TCRdb keeps only in-frame clonotypes and omits some of them. Of about 270,000 clones listed, just over 70% are singletons. Sequenced sample: PBMCs. Every receptor here comes from a female donor in good health and CMV-seronegative.

V usage is TRBV7-8 and J usage is TRBJ2-1; D is uncertain. Trimming pared 1 base from V and 10 bases from J, leaving 14 bases between. Germline lookup yields CDR1 SGHVS and CDR2 FQNEAQ. The CDR3 has 14 residues. CDR3 sequence reads: CASSLERRPSEQFF. The CDR3 DNA reads TGTGCCAGCAGCTTAGAGCGACGACCTTCCGAGCAGTTCTTC.

This sequence joins TRBV6-1 and TRBJ1-3; possible D gene TRBD1, 6 bases. Germline V gene sequence: CDR1 MNHNS, CDR2 SASEGT. Trimming removed 4 bases from V and 0 bases from J, with 16 bases in between. This CDR3 has 17 residues. The CDR3 DNA is TGTGCCAGCAGTGGGGAGGGGGGCCACCGCTCTGGAAACACCATATATTTT. Translation gives CASSGEGGHRSGNTIYF.

V and J are TRBV7-3 and TRBJ2-6, with TRBD2 matching over 12 bases. Germline V lookup: CDR1 SGHTA, CDR2 FQGTGA. J was trimmed by 0 bases and V by 5 bases; bases with no gene match: 8. CDR3 length: 19 amino acids. CDR3 nucleotide sequence: TGTGCCAGCAGCACAAAGGGACTAGCGGGTTTCTCTGGGGCCAACGTCCTGACTTTC. Translating it yields CASSTKGLAGFSGANVLTF. The complete variable domain, with remaining parts taken from reference TRBV7-3 and TRBJ2-6, reads GAGVSQTPSNKVTEKGKYVELRCDPISGHTALYWYRQSLGQGPEFLIYFQGTGAADDSGLPNDRFFAVRPEGSVSTLKIQRTERGDSAVYLCASSTKGLAGFSGANVLTFGAGSRLTVL.

The genes are TRBV29-1 and TRBJ1-3, with D possibly matching TRBD1 (5 bases). V lost 6 bases, J lost 1 base, and 13 bases lay in between. CDR1 is SQVTM and CDR2 is ANQGSEA in the germline V gene. The CDR3 contains 14 residues. Here the CDR3 reads CSVVGVHSGNTIYF. CDR3 sequence (DNA): TGCAGCGTCGTAGGGGTTCATTCTGGAAACACCATATATTTT. The full variable domain, completed using reference TRBV29-1 and TRBJ1-3, is SAVISQKPSRDICQRGTSLTIQCQVDSQVTMMFWYRQQPGQSLTLIATANQGSEATYESGFVIDKFPISRPNLTFSTLTVSNMSPEDSSIYLCSVVGVHSGNTIYFGEGSWLTVV.

CDR3 residues: CASRSTGDGELFF. The CDR3 DNA sequence: TGTGCCAGCAGGTCGACAGGGGACGGGGAGCTGTTTTTT. The chain has TRBV7-3 and TRBJ2-2; 8 positions match TRBD1. CDR3 length equals 13 residues. V shed 6 bases and J 7 bases; nucleotides not matched to a gene: 4. Germline V gene sequence: CDR1 SGHTA, CDR2 FQGTGA.

This chain uses TRBV18 with TRBJ2-1, with D tentatively TRBD2 (5 bases). V lost 0 bases and J 13 bases, leaving 16 bases between the germline ends. The V gene's germline CDR1 is KGHSH and CDR2 LQKENI. The CDR3 extends over 14 amino acids. CDR3 residues: CASSPPITGNTQFF. DNA for the CDR3: TGTGCCAGCTCACCACCAATTACCGGGAATACTCAGTTCTTC.

The chain carries TRBV20-1 and TRBJ2-1; TRBD2 might be the D (5 bases). V was pared by 3 bases and J by 9 bases, with 6 bases between. The germline V gene has CDR1 DFQATT and CDR2 SNEGSKA (reference sequence). CDR3 length: 10 residues. The CDR3 DNA reads TGCAGTGCTAGTGAGGGTGAGCAGTTCTTC. It is translated as CSASEGEQFF.

The rearrangement uses TRBV5-1 and TRBJ2-2, with 13 bases aligning to TRBD2. V gave up 0 bases and J gave up 5 bases; unmatched junction bases: 7. Per the germline V gene, CDR1 is SGHRS and CDR2 is YFSETQ. This CDR3 contains 18 residues. The chain's CDR3 is CASSLEATSGRYTGELFF. The CDR3, as DNA: TGCGCCAGCAGCTTGGAGGCGACTAGCGGGAGGTATACCGGGGAGCTGTTTTTT.